This T cell receptor beta chain was found in a study of blood T cell repertoires in COVID-19. Background on the study: Spain, Italy and the United States supplied samples that represented acute and convalescent COVID-19. PBMCs, B-cell-depleted T cells, or T cells were the source of the cDNA or gDNA that made up the material.

Germline V gene sequence: CDR1 SNHLY, CDR2 FYNNEI. Trimming took off 6 bases at V and 9 bases at J, with 14 bases between the two ends. The CDR3 is 12 amino acids. The repertoire was sequenced with immunoSEQ multiplex PCR; TCRdb's copy has only in-frame clones and lacks some. The sample yields approximately 400,000 clones, approximately 90% seen once. Everyone who took part was 18 to 89 years old, and they came from 20 to 25 US areas. What the recovered Cohort 3 donors had was two negative PCRs, clearance, or symptom resolution. The V gene is TRBV2, the J gene TRBJ1-1; a possible D gene is TRBD1 (5 bases). This receptor was taken from a woman under 30 who had recovered from COVID-19. Material for sequencing was PBMCs or T cells enriched from blood (not recorded which). The CDR3 coding sequence is TGTGCCAGCAGGCCTACAGCAGGGAAAGCTTTCTTT. This translates into CASRPTAGKAFF. Complete variable domain (other parts from reference TRBV2 and TRBJ1-1): EPEVTQTPSHQVTQMGQEVILRCVPISNHLYFYWYRQILGQKVEFLVSFYNNEISEKSEIFDDQFSVERPDGSNFTLKIRSTKLEDSAMYFCASRPTAGKAFFGQGTRLTVV.